The 2 T cell receptor beta chains listed next were all sequenced from one sample in a study of shared clonotypes between healthy human individuals. Repertoires were generated with immunoSEQ multiplex PCR, while TCRdb's copy carries only in-frame clones and drops some. The sample has 1.5 million to 2.5 million clones; about 95% are singletons. CD45RO-negative, CCR7-positively selected cells formed the naive CD8 fraction, excluding terminally differentiated effector memory CD45RA+ cells. Sequencing was performed on naive CD8+ T cells sorted from blood. These receptors were collected from a man between 18 and 29 years old in good health.

The V call is TRBV27, the J call TRBJ2-3; D perhaps matches TRBD2 (5 bases). From germline, CDR1 is MNHEY and CDR2 SMNVEV (reference sequence). This CDR3 spans 14 amino acids. Trimming left V 4 bases short and J 0 bases short, with 8 bases between. The CDR3 DNA reads TGTGCCAGCAGTTCCTGGACTAGCACAGATACGCAGTATTTT. Amino acid sequence: CASSSWTSTDTQYF.

The chain links TRBV5-1 to TRBJ1-1, with a weak D call TRBD1 (5 bases). The CDR3 length is 13 residues. Germline V gene data show CDR1 as SGHRS and CDR2 as YFSETQ. The V gene lost 0 bases and the J gene lost 7 bases, with 10 bases spanning the gap. Written as DNA, the CDR3 is TGCGCCAGCAGCTTGGGGACACGTGATGAAGCTTTCTTT. It yields the protein CASSLGTRDEAFF.